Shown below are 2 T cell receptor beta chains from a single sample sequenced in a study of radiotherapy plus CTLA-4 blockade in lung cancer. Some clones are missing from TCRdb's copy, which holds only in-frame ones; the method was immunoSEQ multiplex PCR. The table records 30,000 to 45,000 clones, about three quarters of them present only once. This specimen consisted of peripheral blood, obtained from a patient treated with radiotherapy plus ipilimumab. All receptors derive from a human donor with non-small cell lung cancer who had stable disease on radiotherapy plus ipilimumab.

In nucleotides, the CDR3 is TGTGCCAGCAGCGTAGGGGGCCAGGCGCGTCCCTCCTACAATGAGCAGTTCTTC. This gives the protein CASSVGGQARPSYNEQFF. The chain employs TRBV9 and TRBJ2-1, with D possibly TRBD1 on 5 matching bases. Germline V gene data show CDR1 as SGDLS and CDR2 as YYNGEE. This CDR3 contains 18 residues. V lost 0 bases, J lost 0 bases, and 16 bases lay in between.

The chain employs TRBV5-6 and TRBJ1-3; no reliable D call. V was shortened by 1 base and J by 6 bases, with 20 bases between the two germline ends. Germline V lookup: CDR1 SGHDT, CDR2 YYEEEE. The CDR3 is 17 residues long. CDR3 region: CASSLSPAQSAQNTIYF. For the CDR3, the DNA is TGTGCCAGCAGCTTGAGTCCAGCCCAGTCCGCTCAAAACACCATATATTTT. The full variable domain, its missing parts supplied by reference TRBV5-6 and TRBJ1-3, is DAGVTQSPTHLIKTRGQQVTLRCSPKSGHDTVSWYQQALGQGPQFIFQYYEEEERQRGNFPDRFSGHQFPNYSSELNVNALLLGDSALYLCASSLSPAQSAQNTIYFGEGSWLTVV.